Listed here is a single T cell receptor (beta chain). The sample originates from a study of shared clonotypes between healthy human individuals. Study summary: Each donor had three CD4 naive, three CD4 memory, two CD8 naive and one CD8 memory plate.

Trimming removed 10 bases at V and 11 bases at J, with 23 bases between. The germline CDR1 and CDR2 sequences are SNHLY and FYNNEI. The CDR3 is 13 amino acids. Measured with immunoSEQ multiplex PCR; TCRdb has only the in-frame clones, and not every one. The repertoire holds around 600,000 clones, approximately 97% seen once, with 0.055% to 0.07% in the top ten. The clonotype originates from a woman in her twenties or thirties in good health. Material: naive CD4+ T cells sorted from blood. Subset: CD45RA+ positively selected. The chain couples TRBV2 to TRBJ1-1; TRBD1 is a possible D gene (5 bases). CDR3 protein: CATSGGSYGEAFF. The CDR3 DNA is TGTGCCACCTCGGGGGGTTCCTACGGGGAGGCTTTCTTT.